This T cell receptor (beta chain) was profiled in a study of cytomegalovirus exposure and HLA in healthy donors. This table comes from immunoSEQ multiplex PCR, and its TCRdb copy is limited to in-frame clones, with some not included. The data show 65,000 to 90,000 clones, about 90% seen once. CDR3 length: 15 amino acids. V gave up 5 bases and J gave up 2 bases; unmatched junction bases: 4. Germline V gene data show CDR1 as SGHTA and CDR2 as FQGNSA. The clonotype was recovered from a woman younger than 30 in good health and CMV-seropositive. The chain has TRBV7-2 and TRBJ2-1, with 9 bases matching TRBD2. The sample was PBMCs. The CDR3 sequence is CASSARGGAYNEQFF. The DNA of the CDR3 is TGTGCCAGCAGCGCGCGGGGGGGCGCCTACAATGAGCAGTTCTTC.